This TCR beta chain originates from a study of shared clonotypes between healthy human individuals (dated by TCRdb to 2018 to 2020). Background for the entire study: The cohort included a few men and a couple of women between 18 and 49 years of age. For each donor, CD4 naive and CD4 memory were each run on three plates, CD8 naive on two plates, and CD8 memory on one plate. Libraries were prepared and TCR repertoires were sequenced by different laboratories using diverse techniques, in order to increase sequencing depth and limit assay-specific biases. To estimate repertoire size and how much clonotypes are shared between individuals, the study performed deep sequencing of blood TCR repertoires from a handful of healthy adults. Per donor, leukapheresis produced somewhere between about 0.94 and 9 billion PBMCs.

V sheds 4 bases and J sheds 3 bases, leaving 10 bases between their ends. Spanning cysteine to phenylalanine, the CDR3 consists of 13 amino acids. Just the 39-base CDR3 DNA is kept, in frame starting at base 1. The germline V gene supplies CDR1 SGHVS and CDR2 FQNEAQ. Donors were healthy HIV-negative adults with no recently reported acute infections or vaccinations. Every donor was a Caucasian adult residing in Nashville, Tennessee, USA. Magnetic negative selection was used to enrich CD4+ T cells, after which naive cells were positively selected on CD45RA and the negative fraction became the memory subset. After blood collection by leukapheresis, PBMCs were isolated using Ficoll-Histopaque density gradient centrifugation and then cryopreserved in the vapor phase of liquid nitrogen. Analytical flow cytometry was used to check the purity and quantity of each magnetically sorted T cell population. Each sorted fraction had its genomic DNA isolated and then quantified by UV absorbance on a Nanodrop 2000c.

About this clone itself: Its antigen is currently not known. No much larger clone exists at a distance of one base, and base qualities are not known.

Using the deep immunoSEQ assay, multiplex PCR amplified TCR CDR3 regions from genomic DNA. Extracted genomic DNA from each cell subset was spread evenly across all wells of several immunoSEQ 96-well plates, with each plate serving as a replicate. For sorted subsets, each replicate PCR was loaded with 200 ng genomic DNA, equivalent to 30,000 or so T cell genomes. The purified libraries were quantified using a Qubit 3.0 fluorometer, sized with a Bioanalyzer 2100, and then quantified again using the KAPA Library Quantification kit. Every immunoSEQ 96-well plate was sequenced on a dedicated single-read 150-cycle Illumina NextSeq 550 flow cell. From the authors' description of their analysis: Because the immunoSEQ output held only junctional sequences and lacked quality scores, the filtering could not match the filtering applied to full-length reads. Sequences were annotated with PyIR, a Python wrapper for IgBLAST v1.9, and V/J genes and CDR3 were assigned using IMGT germline references. Reads were filtered out if the reads had weak V/J assignments (E-value above 1e-6), no CDR3, stop codons, out-of-frame junctions, or ambiguous translated residues. A V3J clonotype was defined by an identical inferred V gene, J gene, and CDR3 amino acid sequence. Percentage overlap between repertoires was calculated by dividing the number of shared unique clonotypes by the size of the smaller repertoire. RTK rarefaction, the Chao1 estimator, and Recon v2.1 estimates of unobserved clonotypes were used to assess repertoire richness. For all TCRbeta clonotypes obtained by the gDNA method from a handful of donors, generation probabilities were computed with OLGA. Here the immuneACCESS table is served through TCRdb, limited to in-frame sequences with V and J called. Missing clones are a known gap in these copies; in checked studies unresolved V genes cover under half, and the rest lacks a known reason. Clone size and the V and J calls come from that table; the DNA yielded D and trimming. The sample table records 2 million to 3 million clones; approximately 90% of these occur just once. The ten largest make up about 0.13% of the sample.

Overall study outcomes, separate from this receptor: Because the study included only a small number of donors, the genetic and exposure-history diversity represented was limited. When several donors were compared, the shared fraction of clonotypes was approximately 5% for naive CD4, over 3% for naive CD8, 2% to 2.5% for memory CD4, and 0.35% to 0.5% for memory CD8. Sampling was restricted to blood, and TCR repertoires in tissue are likely to differ from TCR repertoires in blood. Based on pairwise subsampling, the degree of clonotype sharing among donors was expected to be affected by sequencing depth. Clonotypes shared by all four sorted-subset donors showed higher generation probabilities than non-shared clonotypes. Rarefaction of sorted-subset datasets indicated incomplete sequencing despite the large sequencing depth. Naive subsets generally had larger estimated clonotype richness than memory subsets did.

The sample consisted of naive CD4+ T cells sorted from blood. The sample's cell subset or site, from its label and the paper: CD45RA+ positively selected. This chain is built from TRBV7-8 and TRBJ2-7; possibly the D gene is TRBD1, per 5 matching bases. This TCR was sampled from a man younger than 35 in good health. The CDR3 in this case is CASSSTGVYEQYF. The DNA sequence is as follows: TGTGCCAGCAGCTCCACAGGAGTCTACGAGCAGTACTTC.